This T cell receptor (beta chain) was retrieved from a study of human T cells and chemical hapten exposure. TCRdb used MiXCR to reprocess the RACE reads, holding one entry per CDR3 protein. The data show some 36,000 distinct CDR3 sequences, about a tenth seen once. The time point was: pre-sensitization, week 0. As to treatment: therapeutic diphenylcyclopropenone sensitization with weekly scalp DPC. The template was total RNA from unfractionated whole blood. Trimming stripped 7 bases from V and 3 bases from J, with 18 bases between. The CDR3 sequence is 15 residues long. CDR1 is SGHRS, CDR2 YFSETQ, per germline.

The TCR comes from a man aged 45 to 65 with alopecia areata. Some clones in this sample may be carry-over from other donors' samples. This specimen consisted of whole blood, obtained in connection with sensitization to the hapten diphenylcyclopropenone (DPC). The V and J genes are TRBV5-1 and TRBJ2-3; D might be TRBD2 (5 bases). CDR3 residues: CASRLDPRGTDTQYF. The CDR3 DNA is TGCGCCAGCCGATTGGACCCCCGAGGGACAGATACGCAGTATTTT.